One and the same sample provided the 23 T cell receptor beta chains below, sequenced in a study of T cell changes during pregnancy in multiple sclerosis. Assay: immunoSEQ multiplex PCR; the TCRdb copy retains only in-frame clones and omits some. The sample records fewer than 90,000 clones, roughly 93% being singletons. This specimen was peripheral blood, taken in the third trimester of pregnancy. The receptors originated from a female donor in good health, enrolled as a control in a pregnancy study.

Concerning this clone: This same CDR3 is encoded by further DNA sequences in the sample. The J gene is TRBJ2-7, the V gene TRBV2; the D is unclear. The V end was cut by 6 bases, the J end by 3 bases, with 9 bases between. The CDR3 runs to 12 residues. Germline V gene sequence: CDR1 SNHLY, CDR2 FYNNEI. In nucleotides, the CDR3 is TGTGCCAGCAGCAAGCAAGACTACGAGCAGTACTTC. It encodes CASSKQDYEQYF.

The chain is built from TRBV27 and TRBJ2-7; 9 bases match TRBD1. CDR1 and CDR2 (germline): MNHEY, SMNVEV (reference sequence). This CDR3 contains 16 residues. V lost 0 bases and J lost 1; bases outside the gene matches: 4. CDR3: CASSLSTGTGSYEQYF. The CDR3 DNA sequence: TGTGCCAGCAGTTTATCGACCGGGACAGGGTCCTACGAGCAGTACTTC.

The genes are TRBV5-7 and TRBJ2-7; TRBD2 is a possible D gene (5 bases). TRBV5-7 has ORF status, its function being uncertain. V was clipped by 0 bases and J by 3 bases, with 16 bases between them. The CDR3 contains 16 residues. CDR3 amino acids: CASSLEAGTTNYEQYF. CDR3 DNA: TGTGCCAGCAGCTTGGAGGCGGGCACGACGAACTACGAGCAGTACTTC.

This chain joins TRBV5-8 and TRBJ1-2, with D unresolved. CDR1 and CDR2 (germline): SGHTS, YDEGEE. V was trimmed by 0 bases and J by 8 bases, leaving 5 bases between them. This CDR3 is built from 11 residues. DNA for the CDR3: TGTGCCAGCAGCTTGGTACGGGGCTACACCTTC. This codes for CASSLVRGYTF.

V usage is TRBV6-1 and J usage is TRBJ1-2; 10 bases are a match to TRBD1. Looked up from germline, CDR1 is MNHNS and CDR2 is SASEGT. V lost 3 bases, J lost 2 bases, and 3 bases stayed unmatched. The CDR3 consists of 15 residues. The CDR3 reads CASSERQGANYGYTF. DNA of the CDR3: TGTGCCAGCAGTGAGAGACAGGGGGCGAACTATGGCTACACCTTC.

CDR3 nucleotides: TGTGCCAGCAGCACGAGGGGAGGGCCTATGGAAAAACTGTTTTTT. As protein: CASSTRGGPMEKLFF. The gene calls are TRBV5-6 and TRBJ1-4; D is perhaps TRBD1 (5 bases). This CDR3 is 15 amino acids long. Per germline, CDR1 SGHDT and CDR2 YYEEEE. V was shortened by 4 bases and J by 8 bases, with 18 bases between the two germline ends. Drawing the rest from reference TRBV5-6 and TRBJ1-4, the complete variable domain is DAGVTQSPTHLIKTRGQQVTLRCSPKSGHDTVSWYQQALGQGPQFIFQYYEEEERQRGNFPDRFSGHQFPNYSSELNVNALLLGDSALYLCASSTRGGPMEKLFFGSGTQLSVL.

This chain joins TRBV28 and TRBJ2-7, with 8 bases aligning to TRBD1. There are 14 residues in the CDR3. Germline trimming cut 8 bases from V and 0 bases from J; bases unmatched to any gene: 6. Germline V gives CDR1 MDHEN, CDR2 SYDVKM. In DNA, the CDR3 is TGTGCCAGCGGGACAGGACAGACCTCCTACGAGCAGTACTTC. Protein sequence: CASGTGQTSYEQYF.

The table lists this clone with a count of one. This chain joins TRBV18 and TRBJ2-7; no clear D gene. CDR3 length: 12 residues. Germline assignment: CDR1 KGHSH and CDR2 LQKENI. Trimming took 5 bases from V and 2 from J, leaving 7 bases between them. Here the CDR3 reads CASSSDTYEQYF. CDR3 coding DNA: TGTGCCAGCTCATCCGACACCTACGAGCAGTACTTC. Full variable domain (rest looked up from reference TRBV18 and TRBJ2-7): NAGVMQNPRHLVRRRGQEARLRCSPMKGHSHVYWYRQLPEEGLKFMVYLQKENIIDESGMPKERFSAEFPKEGPSILRIQQVVRGDSAAYFCASSSDTYEQYFGPGTRLTVT.

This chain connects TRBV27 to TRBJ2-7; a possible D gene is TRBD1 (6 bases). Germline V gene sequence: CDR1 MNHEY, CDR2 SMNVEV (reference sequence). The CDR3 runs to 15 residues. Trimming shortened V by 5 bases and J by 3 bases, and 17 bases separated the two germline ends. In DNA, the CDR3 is TGTGCCAGCAGTCCCCGAGCAGGGGAGAACTACGAGCAGTACTTC. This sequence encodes CASSPRAGENYEQYF.

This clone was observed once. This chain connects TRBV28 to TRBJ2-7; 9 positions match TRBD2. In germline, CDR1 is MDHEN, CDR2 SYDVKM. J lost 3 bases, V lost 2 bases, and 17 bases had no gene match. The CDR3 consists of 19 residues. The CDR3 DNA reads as TGTGCCAGCAGTTTAGGGACTGGTGTAGTAGCGGGAGTAGACTACGAGCAGTACTTC. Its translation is CASSLGTGVVAGVDYEQYF.

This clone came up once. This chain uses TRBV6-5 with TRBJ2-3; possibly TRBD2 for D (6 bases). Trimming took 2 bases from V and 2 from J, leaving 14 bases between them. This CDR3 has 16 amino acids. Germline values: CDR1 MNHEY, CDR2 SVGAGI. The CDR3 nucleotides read TGTGCCAGCAGTTACGGGCAGGCGGGATCCACAGATACGCAGTATTTT. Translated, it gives CASSYGQAGSTDTQYF.

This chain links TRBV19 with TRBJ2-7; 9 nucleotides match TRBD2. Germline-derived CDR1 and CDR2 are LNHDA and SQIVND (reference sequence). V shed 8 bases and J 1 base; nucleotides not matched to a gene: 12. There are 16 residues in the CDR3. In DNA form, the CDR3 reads TGTGCCAGTTATGGCCTGACTAGCGGTACGTCCTACGAGCAGTACTTC. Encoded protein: CASYGLTSGTSYEQYF.

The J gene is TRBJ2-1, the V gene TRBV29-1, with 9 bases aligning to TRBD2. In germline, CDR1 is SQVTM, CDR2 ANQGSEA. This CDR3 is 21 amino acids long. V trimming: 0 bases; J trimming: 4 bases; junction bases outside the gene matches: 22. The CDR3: CSVEDSGGLAGLEGLYNEQFF. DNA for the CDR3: TGCAGCGTTGAAGATTCGGGGGGGCTAGCGGGACTCGAAGGGCTATACAATGAGCAGTTCTTC.

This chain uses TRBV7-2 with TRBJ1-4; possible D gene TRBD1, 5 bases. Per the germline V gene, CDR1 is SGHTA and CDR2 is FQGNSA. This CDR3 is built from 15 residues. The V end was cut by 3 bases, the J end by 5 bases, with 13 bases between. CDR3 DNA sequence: TGTGCCAGCAGCTTGTCGACAGCTGTCAATGAAAAACTGTTTTTT. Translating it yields CASSLSTAVNEKLFF.

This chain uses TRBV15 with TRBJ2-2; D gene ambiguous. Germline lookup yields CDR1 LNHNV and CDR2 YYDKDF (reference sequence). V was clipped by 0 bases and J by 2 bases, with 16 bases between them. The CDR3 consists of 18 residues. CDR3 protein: CATSRELLAAANTGELFF. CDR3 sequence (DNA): TGTGCCACCAGCAGAGAGCTATTGGCGGCGGCCAACACCGGGGAGCTGTTTTTT. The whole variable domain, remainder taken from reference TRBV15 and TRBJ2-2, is DAMVIQNPRYQVTQFGKPVTLSCSQTLNHNVMYWYQQKSSQAPKLLFHYYDKDFNNEADTPDNFQSRRPNTSFCFLDIRSPGLGDTAMYLCATSRELLAAANTGELFFGEGSRLTVL.

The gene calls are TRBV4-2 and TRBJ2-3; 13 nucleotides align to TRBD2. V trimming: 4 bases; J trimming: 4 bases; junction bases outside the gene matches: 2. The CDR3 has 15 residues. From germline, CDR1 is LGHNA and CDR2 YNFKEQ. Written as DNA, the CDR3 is TGTGCCAGCAGCCCGGGACTAGCGGGACCAGATACGCAGTATTTT. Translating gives CASSPGLAGPDTQYF.

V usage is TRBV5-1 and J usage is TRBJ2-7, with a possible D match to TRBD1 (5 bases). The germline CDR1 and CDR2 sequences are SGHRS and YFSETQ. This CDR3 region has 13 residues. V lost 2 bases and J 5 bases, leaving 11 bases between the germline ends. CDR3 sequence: CASSFGHLDEQYF. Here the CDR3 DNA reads TGCGCCAGCAGCTTTGGACATCTCGACGAGCAGTACTTC. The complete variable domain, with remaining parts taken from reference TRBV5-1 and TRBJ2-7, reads KAGVTQTPRYLIKTRGQQVTLSCSPISGHRSVSWYQQTPGQGLQFLFEYFSETQRNKGNFPGRFSGRQFSNSRSEMNVSTLELGDSALYLCASSFGHLDEQYFGPGTRLTVT.

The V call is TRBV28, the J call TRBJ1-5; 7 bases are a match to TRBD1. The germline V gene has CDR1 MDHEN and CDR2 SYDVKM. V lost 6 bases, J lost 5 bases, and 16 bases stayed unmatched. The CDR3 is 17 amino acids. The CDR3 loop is CASRYRDSLLNYQPQHF. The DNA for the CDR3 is TGTGCCAGCAGGTATAGGGACAGTCTCTTAAATTATCAGCCCCAGCATTTT. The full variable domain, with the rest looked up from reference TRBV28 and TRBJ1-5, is DVKVTQSSRYLVKRTGEKVFLECVQDMDHENMFWYRQDPGLGLRLIYFSYDVKMKEKGDIPEGYSVSREKKERFSLILESASTNQTSMYLCASRYRDSLLNYQPQHFGDGTRLSIL.

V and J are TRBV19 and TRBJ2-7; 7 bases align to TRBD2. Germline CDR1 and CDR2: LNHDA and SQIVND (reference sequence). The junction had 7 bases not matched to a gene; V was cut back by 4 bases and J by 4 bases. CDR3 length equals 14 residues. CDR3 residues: CASSTARGGYEQYF. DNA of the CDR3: TGTGCCAGTAGTACCGCCCGGGGAGGGTACGAGCAGTACTTC.

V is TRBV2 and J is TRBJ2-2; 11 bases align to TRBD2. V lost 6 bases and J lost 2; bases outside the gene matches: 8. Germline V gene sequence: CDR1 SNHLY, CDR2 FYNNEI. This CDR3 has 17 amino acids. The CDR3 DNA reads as TGTGCCAGCAGCCCCCCCGGACTAGCGGGCAACACCGGGGAGCTGTTTTTT. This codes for CASSPPGLAGNTGELFF.

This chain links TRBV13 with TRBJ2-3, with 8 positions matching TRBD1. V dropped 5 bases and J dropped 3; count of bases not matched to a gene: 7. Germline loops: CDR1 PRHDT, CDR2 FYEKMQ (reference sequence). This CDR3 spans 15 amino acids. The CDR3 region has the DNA TGTGCCAGCAGCCACTACGGACAGGGTACAGATACGCAGTATTTT. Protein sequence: CASSHYGQGTDTQYF.

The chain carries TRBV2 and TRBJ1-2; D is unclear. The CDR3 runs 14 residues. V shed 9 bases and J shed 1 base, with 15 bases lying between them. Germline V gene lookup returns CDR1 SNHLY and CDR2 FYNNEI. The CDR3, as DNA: TGTGCCAGTAAGATTCAGACTTATAACTATGGCTACACCTTC. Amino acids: CASKIQTYNYGYTF.

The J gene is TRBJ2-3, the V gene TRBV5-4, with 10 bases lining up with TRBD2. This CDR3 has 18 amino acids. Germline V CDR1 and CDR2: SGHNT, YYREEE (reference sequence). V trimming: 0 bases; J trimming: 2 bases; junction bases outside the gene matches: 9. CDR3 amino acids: CASSLEKPSGSITDTQYF. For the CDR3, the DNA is TGTGCCAGCAGCTTGGAGAAGCCTAGCGGGAGTATCACAGATACGCAGTATTTT.